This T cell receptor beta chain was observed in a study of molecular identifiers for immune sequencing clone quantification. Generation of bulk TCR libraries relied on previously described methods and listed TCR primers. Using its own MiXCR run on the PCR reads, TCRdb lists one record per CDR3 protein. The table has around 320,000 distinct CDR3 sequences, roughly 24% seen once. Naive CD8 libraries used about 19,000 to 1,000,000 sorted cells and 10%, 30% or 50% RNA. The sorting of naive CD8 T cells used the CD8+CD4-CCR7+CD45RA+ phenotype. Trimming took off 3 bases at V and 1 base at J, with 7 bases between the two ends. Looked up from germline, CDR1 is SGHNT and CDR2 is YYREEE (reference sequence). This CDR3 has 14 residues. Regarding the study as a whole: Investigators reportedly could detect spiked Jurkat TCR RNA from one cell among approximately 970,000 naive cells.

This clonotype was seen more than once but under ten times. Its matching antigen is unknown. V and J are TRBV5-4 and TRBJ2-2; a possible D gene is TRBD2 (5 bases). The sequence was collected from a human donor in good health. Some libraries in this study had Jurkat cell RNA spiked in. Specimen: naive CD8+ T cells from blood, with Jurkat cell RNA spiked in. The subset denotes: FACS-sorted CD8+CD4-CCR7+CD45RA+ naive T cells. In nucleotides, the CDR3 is TGTGCCAGCAGCTCACGGGAGAACACCGGGGAGCTGTTTTTT. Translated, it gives CASSSRENTGELFF.